The 2 T cell receptor beta chains below were found in one sample sequenced in a study of OX40 agonist ivuxolimab in advanced cancers. Assay: immunoSEQ multiplex PCR; the TCRdb copy retains only in-frame clones and omits some. The table shows about 58,000 clones, with around 84% occurring only once. The specimen was CD4+ or CD8+ T cells sorted from blood, collected in a trial of the OX40 agonist ivuxolimab. The receptor source for this set is an adult with an advanced solid tumor such as melanoma, head and neck, liver or kidney cancer.

The chain combines TRBV29-1 with TRBJ1-2; D not resolved. V lost 4 bases, J lost 2 bases, and 11 bases lay in between. This CDR3 has 13 amino acids. Germline-derived CDR1 and CDR2 are SQVTM and ANQGSEA. CDR3 bases: TGCAGCGTTGTACCAGGCTTGAACTATGGCTACACCTTC. The encoded protein is CSVVPGLNYGYTF.

The J gene is TRBJ2-7, the V gene TRBV28; 7 bases match TRBD1. CDR1 and CDR2 from the germline V gene are MDHEN and SYDVKM. The CDR3 extends over 15 amino acids. J lost 4 bases, V lost 6 bases, and 12 bases had no gene match. CDR3: CASSQPGTVLYEQYF. In DNA form, the CDR3 reads TGTGCCAGCAGCCAACCCGGGACAGTGTTATACGAGCAGTACTTC.